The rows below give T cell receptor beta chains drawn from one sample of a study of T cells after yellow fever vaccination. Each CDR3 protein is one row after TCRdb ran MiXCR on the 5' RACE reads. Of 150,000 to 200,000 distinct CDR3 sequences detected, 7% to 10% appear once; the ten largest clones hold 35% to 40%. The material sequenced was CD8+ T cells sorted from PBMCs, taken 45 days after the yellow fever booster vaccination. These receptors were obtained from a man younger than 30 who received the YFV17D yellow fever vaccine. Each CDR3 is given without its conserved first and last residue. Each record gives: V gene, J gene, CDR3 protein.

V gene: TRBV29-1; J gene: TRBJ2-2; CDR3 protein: SVVLQGKRAGELF
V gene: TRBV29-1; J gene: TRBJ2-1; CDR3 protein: SARQGAPREQF
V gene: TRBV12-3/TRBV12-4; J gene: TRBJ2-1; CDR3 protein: ASFHYNEQF
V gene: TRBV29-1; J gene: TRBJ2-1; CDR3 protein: SVELVERGEQGSYNEQF
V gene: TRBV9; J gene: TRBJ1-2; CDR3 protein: ASTGSDRGYGYT
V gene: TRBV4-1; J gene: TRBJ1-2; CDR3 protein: ASSQEGQWVNYGYT
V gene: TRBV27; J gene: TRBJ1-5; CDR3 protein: ASSPWVGVNQPQH
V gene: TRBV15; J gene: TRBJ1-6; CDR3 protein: ATSSDRGNSPLH
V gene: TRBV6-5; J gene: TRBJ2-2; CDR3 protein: ASRSYLLGQGVTGELF
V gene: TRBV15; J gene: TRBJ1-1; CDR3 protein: ATSREIGENTEAF
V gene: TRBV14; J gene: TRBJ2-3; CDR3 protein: ASSPNSRSDTQY
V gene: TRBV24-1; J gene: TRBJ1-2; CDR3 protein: ATSDAGLFYGYT
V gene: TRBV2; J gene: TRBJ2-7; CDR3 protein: ASSDWAGAGYEQY
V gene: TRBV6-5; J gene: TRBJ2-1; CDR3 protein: ASSYDGTEQF
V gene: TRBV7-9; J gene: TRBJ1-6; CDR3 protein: ASSSDREYGSPLH
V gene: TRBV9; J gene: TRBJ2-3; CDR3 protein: ASSVEAGQGPDTQY
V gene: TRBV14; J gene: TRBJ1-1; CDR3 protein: ASSLLASAEAF
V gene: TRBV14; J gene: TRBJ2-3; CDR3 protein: ASSPARWNTDTQY
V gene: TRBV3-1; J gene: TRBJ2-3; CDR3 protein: ASSQAALTDTQY
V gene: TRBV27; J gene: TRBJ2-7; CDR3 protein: ASSLLGGLAYEQY
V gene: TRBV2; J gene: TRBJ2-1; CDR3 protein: ASSGWTSGYNEQF
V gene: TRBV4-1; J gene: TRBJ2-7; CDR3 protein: ASSQERRWNTYEQY
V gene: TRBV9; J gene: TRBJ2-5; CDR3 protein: ASSGLAGGPQETQY
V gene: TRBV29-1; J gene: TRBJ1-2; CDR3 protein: SVRWQTANYGYT
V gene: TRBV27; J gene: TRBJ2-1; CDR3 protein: ASTPYWRGGRNEQF
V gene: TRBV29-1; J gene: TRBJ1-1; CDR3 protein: SADGQVSNTEAF
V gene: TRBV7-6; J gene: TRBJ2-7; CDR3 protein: ASSQGLGAYEQY
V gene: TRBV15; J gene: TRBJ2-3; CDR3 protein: ATSERDLAHTQY
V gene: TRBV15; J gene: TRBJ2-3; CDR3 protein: ATSTDSGEHTDTQY
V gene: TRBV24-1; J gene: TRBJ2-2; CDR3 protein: ATSDYTQGEGTGELF